This record looks at one T cell receptor beta chain sequence and its context. Its matching antigen is unknown. A clone one base away is much larger, so this may be a read error. Germline loops: CDR1 MNHEY, CDR2 SVGAGI. The CDR3 extends over 16 amino acids. This sample is drawn from a study of Graves' ophthalmopathy and Graves' hyperthyroidism. Study-level findings and limits: The model reached roughly 71% sensitivity and under 75% specificity for predicting ophthalmopathy progression.

The study amplified TCR beta CDR3 regions using RNA transcripts. Second-round multiplex PCR came after first-round RT-PCR with HTBI primers. TCRdb fed the multiplex PCR reads into MiXCR, producing one record per CDR3 protein. The sample lists about 620,000 distinct CDR3 sequences, over 20% occurring once. Among the exclusions were patients with other autoimmune diseases, uncontrolled infections, pregnancy or lactation. Orbital computed tomography and thyroid ultrasound, along with TRAb, serum thyroxine and clinical symptoms, underpinned diagnosis. The sample consisted of peripheral blood. The TCR originated in a woman aged 18-29 years with stable Graves' hyperthyroidism. Some clones in this sample may be carry-over from other donors' samples. The genes are TRBV6-5 and TRBJ1-5; 7 bases map to TRBD1. The CDR3 region is CTSSYWAGGWDQPQHF. DNA for the CDR3: TGTACCAGCAGTTACTGGGCAGGGGGTTGGGATCAGCCCCAGCATTTT.